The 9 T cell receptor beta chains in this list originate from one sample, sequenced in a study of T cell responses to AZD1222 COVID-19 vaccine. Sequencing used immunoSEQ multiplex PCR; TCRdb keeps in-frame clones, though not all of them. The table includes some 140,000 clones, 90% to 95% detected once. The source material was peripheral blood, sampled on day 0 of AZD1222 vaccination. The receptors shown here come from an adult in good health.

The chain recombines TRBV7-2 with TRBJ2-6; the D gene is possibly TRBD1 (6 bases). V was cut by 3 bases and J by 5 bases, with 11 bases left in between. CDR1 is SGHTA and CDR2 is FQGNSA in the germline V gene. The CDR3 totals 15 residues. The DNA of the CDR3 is TGTGCCAGCAGCTTGACAGGCCTCTGGGCCAACGTCCTGACTTTC. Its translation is CASSLTGLWANVLTF.

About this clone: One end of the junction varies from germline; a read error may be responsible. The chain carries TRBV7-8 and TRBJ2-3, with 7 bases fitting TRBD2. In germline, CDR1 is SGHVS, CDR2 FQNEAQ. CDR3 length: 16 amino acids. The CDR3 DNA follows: TGTGCCAGCACCTTAGGCCCCAGCGGGGGCACAGATACGCAGTATTTT. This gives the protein CASTLGPSGGTDTQYF.

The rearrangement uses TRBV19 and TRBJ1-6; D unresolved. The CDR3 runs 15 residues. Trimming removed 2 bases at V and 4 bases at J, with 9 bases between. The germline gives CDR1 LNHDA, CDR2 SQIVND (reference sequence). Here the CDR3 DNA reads TGTGCCAGTAGTATAAACCTTTCTTATAATTCACCCCTCCACTTT. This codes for CASSINLSYNSPLHF.

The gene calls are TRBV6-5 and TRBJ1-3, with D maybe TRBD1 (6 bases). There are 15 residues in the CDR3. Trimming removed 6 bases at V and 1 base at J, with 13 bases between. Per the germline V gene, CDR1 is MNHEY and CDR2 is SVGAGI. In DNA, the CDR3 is TGTGCCAGCAGCTCCCCTGGACAGTCTGGAAACACCATATATTTT. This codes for CASSSPGQSGNTIYF.

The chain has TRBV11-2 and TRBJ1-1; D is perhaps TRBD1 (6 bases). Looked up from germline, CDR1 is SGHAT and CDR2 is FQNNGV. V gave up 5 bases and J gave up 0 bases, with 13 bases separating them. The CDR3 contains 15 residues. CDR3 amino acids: CASSIAPGVNTEAFF. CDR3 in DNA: TGTGCCAGCAGCATAGCCCCAGGGGTGAACACTGAAGCTTTCTTT.

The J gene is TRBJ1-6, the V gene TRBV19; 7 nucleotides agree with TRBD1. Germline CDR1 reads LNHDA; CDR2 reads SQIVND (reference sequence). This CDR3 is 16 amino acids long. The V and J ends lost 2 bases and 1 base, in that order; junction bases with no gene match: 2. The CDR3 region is CASSIRTGSYNSPLHF. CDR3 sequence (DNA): TGTGCCAGTAGTATAAGGACAGGTTCCTATAATTCACCCCTCCACTTT.

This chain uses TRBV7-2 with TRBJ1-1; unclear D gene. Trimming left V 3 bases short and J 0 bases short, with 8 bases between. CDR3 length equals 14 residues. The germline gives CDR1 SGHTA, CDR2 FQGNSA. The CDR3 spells CASSFAGMNTEAFF. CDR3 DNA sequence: TGTGCCAGCAGCTTTGCGGGAATGAACACTGAAGCTTTCTTT.

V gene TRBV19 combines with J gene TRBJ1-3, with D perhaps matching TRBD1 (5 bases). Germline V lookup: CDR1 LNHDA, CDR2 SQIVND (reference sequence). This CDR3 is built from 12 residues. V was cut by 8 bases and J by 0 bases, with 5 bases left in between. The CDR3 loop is CASDSSGNTIYF. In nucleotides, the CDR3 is TGTGCCAGTGACAGCTCTGGAAACACCATATATTTT.

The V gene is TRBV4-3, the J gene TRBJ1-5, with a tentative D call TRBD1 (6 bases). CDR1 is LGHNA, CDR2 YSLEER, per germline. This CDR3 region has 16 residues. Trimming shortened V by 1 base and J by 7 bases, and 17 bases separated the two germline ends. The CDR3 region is CASSQVQTGSGQPQHF. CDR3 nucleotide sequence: TGCGCCAGCAGCCAAGTTCAGACAGGTTCTGGGCAGCCCCAGCATTTT.